This TCR beta chain is drawn from a study of OX40 agonist ivuxolimab in advanced cancers. General observations from the study: By week 6 at 0.1 to 3.0 mg/kg, blood CD4+ and CD8+ T cells had expanded clonally.

With regard to this clone: The target antigen is unknown.

The table came from immunoSEQ multiplex PCR; TCRdb's copy has only in-frame clones and leaves some out. There are over 45,000 clones in the sample; around 85% occur only once, and 1% to 1.3% lies in the top ten. After removal of 4 bases from V and 0 bases from J, the junction contained 14 bases not matched to a gene. Germline CDR1 reads GTSNPN; CDR2 reads SVGIG (reference sequence). The CDR3 contains 20 residues. Sequenced here: CD4+ or CD8+ T cells sorted from blood, sampled in a trial of the OX40 agonist ivuxolimab. The V and J genes are TRBV30 and TRBJ2-3, with 15 bases that match TRBD2. The sequence came from an adult with an advanced solid tumor such as melanoma, head and neck, liver or kidney cancer. The CDR3, as DNA: TGTGCCTGGACCCCTGGATGGGGACTAGCGGGAGGAGCTAGCACAGATACGCAGTATTTT. Encoded protein: CAWTPGWGLAGGASTDTQYF.